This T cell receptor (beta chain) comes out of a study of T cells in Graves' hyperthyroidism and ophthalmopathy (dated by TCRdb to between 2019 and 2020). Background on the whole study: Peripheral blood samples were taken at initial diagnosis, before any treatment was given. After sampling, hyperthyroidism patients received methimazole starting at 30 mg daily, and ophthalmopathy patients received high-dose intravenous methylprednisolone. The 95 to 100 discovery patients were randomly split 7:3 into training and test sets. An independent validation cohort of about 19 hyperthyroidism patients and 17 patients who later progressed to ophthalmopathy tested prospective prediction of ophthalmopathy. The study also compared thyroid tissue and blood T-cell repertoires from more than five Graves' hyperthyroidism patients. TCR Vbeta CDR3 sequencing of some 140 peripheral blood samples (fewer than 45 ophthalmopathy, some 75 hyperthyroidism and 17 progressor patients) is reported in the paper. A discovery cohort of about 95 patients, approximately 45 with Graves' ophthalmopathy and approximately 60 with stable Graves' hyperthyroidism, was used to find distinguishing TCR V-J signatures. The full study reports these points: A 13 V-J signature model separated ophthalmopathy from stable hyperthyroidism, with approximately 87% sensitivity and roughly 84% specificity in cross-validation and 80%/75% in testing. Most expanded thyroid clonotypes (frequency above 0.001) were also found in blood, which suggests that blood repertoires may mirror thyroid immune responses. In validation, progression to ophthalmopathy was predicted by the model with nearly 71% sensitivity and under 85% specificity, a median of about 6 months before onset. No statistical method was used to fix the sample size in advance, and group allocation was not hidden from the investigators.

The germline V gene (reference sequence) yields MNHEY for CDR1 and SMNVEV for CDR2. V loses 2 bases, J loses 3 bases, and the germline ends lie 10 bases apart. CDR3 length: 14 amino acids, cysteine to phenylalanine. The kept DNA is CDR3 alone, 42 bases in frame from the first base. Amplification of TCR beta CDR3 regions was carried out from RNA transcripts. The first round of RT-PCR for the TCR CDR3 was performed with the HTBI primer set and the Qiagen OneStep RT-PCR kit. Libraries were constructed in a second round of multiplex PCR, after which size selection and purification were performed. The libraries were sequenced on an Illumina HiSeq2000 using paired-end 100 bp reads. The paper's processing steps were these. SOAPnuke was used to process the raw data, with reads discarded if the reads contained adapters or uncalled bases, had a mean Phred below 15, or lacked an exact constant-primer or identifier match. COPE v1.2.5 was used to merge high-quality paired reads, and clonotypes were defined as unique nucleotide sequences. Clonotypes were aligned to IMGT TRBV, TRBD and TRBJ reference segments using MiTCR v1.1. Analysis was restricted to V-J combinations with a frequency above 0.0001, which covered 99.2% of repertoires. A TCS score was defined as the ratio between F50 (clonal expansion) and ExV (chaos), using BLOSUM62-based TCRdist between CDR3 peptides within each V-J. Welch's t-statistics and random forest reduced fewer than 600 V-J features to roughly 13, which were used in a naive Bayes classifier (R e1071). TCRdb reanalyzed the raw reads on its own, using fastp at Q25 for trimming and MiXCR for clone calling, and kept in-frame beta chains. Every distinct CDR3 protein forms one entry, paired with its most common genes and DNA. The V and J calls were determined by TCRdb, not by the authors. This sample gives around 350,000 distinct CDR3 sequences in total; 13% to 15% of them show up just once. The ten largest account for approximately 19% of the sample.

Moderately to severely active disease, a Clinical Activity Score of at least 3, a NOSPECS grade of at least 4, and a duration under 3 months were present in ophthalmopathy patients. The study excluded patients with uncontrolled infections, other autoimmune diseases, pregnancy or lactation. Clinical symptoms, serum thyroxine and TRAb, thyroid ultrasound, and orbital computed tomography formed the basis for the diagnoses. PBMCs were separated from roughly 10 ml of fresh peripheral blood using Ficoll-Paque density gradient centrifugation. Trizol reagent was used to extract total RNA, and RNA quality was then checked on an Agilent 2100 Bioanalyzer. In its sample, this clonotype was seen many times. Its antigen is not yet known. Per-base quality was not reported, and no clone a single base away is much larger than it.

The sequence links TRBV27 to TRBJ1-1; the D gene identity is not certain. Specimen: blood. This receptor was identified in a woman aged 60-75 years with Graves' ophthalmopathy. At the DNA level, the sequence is TGTGCCAGCAGTTTACGGCCCCTGGACACTGAAGCTTTCTTT. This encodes CASSLRPLDTEAFF.